The 19 T cell receptor beta chains reported below all come from one sample, sequenced in a study of blood T cells in healthy people across ages. The second PCR ran 7 to 11 cycles with a sample-barcoded 5' primer and J-beta primers. TCRdb re-derived calls from the 5' RACE reads in MiXCR, one entry per CDR3 protein. Seen here are roughly 900,000 distinct CDR3 sequences, around 48% observed once, and the top ten hold 13%. The specimen sequenced was blood. These TCRs come from a man younger than 45 in good health.

This clonotype was observed a single time. V usage is TRBV27 and J usage is TRBJ2-5, with 12 bases identical to TRBD1. This CDR3 is built from 14 residues. Germline V gene lookup returns CDR1 MNHEY and CDR2 SMNVEV (reference sequence). Trimming took 6 bases from V and 4 from J; bases not matched to a gene: 3. CDR3 region: CASRTGQGAETQYF. The CDR3 DNA reads as TGTGCCAGCAGGACGGGACAGGGGGCAGAGACCCAGTACTTC.

The table lists this clonotype with a few counts. The V and J genes are TRBV10-3 and TRBJ2-7, with D possibly TRBD2 on 6 matching bases. CDR1 and CDR2 (germline): ENHRY, SYGVKD. Trimming cost V 0 bases and J 3 bases, with 9 bases left between them. The CDR3 consists of 14 residues. The CDR3: CAISESRTNYEQYF. In DNA, the CDR3 is TGTGCCATCAGTGAGTCTCGGACTAACTACGAGCAGTACTTC.

This clonotype was seen just once. One junction end does not reproduce the germline sequence, and a read error may be involved. This chain joins TRBV6-2 or TRBV6-3 and TRBJ2-3; D perhaps matches TRBD1 (5 bases). The germline gives CDR1 MNHEY, CDR2 SVGEGT. The CDR3 runs to 14 residues. The CDR3 region has the DNA TGTGCCAGCACCTTCCCAGGGAAAGCAGATCCGCAGTATTTT. Protein: CASTFPGKADPQYF.

The rearrangement joins TRBV12-3 or TRBV12-4 to TRBJ2-7; D perhaps matches TRBD2 (5 bases). V was shortened by 6 bases and J by 7 bases, with 22 bases between the two germline ends. This CDR3 has 15 residues. The CDR3 reads CASRSLAGVLNEQYF. The CDR3 nucleotides are TGTGCCAGCAGATCCCTCGCGGGTGTTCTAAATGAGCAGTACTTC.

This clonotype was seen once. This chain connects TRBV12-3 or TRBV12-4 to TRBJ2-7, with 7 bases matching TRBD1. This CDR3 is 13 amino acids long. The trim removed 4 bases at V and 6 bases at J, leaving 6 bases unmatched. CDR3 in DNA: TGTGCCAGCAGTTCCCGACAGGGTGCCGAGCAGTACTTC. Translating gives CASSSRQGAEQYF.

The genes are TRBV20-1 and TRBJ2-5, with 8 bases lining up with TRBD2. V was pared by 6 bases and J by 2 bases, with 14 bases of the junction left unmatched. The CDR3 runs 16 residues. Germline lookup yields CDR1 DFQATT and CDR2 SNEGSKA (reference sequence). CDR3 DNA: TGCAGTGCGAATTCCCCCGGAGCGGGGGTTCAAGAGACCCAGTACTTC. This translates into CSANSPGAGVQETQYF.

Worth noting for this clonotype: The junction differs from germline at one of its ends, possibly a read error. V gene TRBV12-3 or TRBV12-4 combines with J gene TRBJ2-3, with a tentative D call TRBD1 (6 bases). The length of the CDR3 is 14 residues. The DNA of the CDR3 is TGTGCCACTACCCCGAGGGGGAGAGCAGATGCGCAGTATTTT. Its protein is CATTPRGRADAQYF.

This rearrangement joins TRBV7-2 to TRBJ1-1, with D maybe TRBD1 (5 bases). Germline-derived CDR1 and CDR2 are SGHTA and FQGNSA. There are 14 residues in the CDR3. Trimming stripped 5 bases from V and 5 bases from J, with 15 bases between. CDR3 residues: CASSLNLGQTEAFF. The CDR3 DNA sequence: TGTGCCAGCAGCCTCAACCTGGGGCAGACTGAAGCTTTCTTT.

A few counts support this clonotype. The chain combines TRBV29-1 with TRBJ2-4, with 12 bases aligning to TRBD2. This CDR3 spans 13 amino acids. The germline V gene encodes CDR1 SQVTM and CDR2 ANQGSEA. V was pared by 4 bases and J by 6 bases, with 1 base of the junction left unmatched. CDR3 amino acids: CSVASGGVNIQYF. The CDR3 nucleotides are TGCAGCGTTGCTAGCGGGGGGGTAAACATTCAGTACTTC. Filled out from reference TRBV29-1 and TRBJ2-4, the complete variable domain reads SAVISQKPSRDICQRGTSLTIQCQVDSQVTMMFWYRQQPGQSLTLIATANQGSEATYESGFVIDKFPISRPNLTFSTLTVSNMSPEDSSIYLCSVASGGVNIQYFGAGTRLSVL.

V gene TRBV7-2 combines with J gene TRBJ2-1; no clear D gene. This CDR3 has 15 amino acids. Germline CDR1 reads SGHTA; CDR2 reads FQGNSA. Trimming shortened V by 1 base and J by 0 bases, and 7 bases separated the two germline ends. CDR3 coding DNA: TGTGCCAGCAGCTTAGGGCGGATCTCCTACAATGAGCAGTTCTTC. This encodes CASSLGRISYNEQFF.

The chain has TRBV6-2 or TRBV6-3 and TRBJ2-5; no reliable D call. The CDR3 is made up of 13 amino acids. V was pared by 7 bases and J by 4 bases, with 13 bases between. CDR1 is MNHEY, CDR2 SVGEGT, per germline. CDR3 bases: TGTGCCAGCATTGCGTCCTCTCGAGAGACCCAGTACTTC. It translates to CASIASSRETQYF.

This chain uses TRBV27 with TRBJ2-3; 13 bases line up with TRBD2. V was clipped by 5 bases and J by 2 bases; unmatched bases: 16. The CDR3 is 20 amino acids. From germline, CDR1 is MNHEY and CDR2 SMNVEV (reference sequence). CDR3 protein: CASSPYLRLAGGPLTDTQYF. The CDR3 bases are TGTGCCAGCAGTCCCTATCTCAGACTAGCGGGGGGACCTCTCACAGATACGCAGTATTTT.

This clonotype was counted only a few times. The chain carries TRBV6-2 or TRBV6-3 and TRBJ2-2, with a possible D match to TRBD2 (6 bases). The CDR3 contains 14 residues. Germline lookup yields CDR1 MNHEY and CDR2 SVGEGT. V lost 4 bases and J lost 4, with 10 bases in between. In nucleotides, the CDR3 is TGTGCCAGCAGTTTCGACGGGGGCACCGGGGAGCTGTTTTTT. Translation gives CASSFDGGTGELFF.

This clonotype was seen only a few times. The chain recombines TRBV7-9 with TRBJ2-1; D is unresolved. V was shortened by 4 bases and J by 5 bases, with 9 bases between the two germline ends. CDR1 and CDR2 from the germline V gene are SEHNR and FQNEAQ (reference sequence). The CDR3 is made up of 13 amino acids. This chain's CDR3 is CASSSGSNNEQFF. The CDR3 DNA reads TGTGCCAGCAGCTCCGGATCAAACAATGAGCAGTTCTTC.

This rearrangement joins TRBV6-1 to TRBJ1-4, with D maybe TRBD1 (5 bases). Between the trimmed V and J ends, which lost 0 bases and 7 bases, there was a span of 12 bases. The CDR3 is 15 amino acids. Germline CDR1 reads MNHNS; CDR2 reads SASEGT. The CDR3 reads CASSEAGPLSEKLFF. The CDR3 DNA reads as TGTGCCAGCAGTGAAGCGGGGCCCCTGAGTGAAAAACTGTTTTTT.

This clonotype has at least ten counts. V and J are TRBV27 and TRBJ2-1, with D possibly TRBD2 on 7 matching bases. This CDR3 has 18 residues. CDR1 and CDR2 (germline): MNHEY, SMNVEV (reference sequence). V lost 2 bases and J lost 0, with 17 bases in between. The CDR3 spells CASSLLAGALNSYNEQFF. The CDR3 DNA sequence: TGTGCCAGCAGTTTACTGGCGGGGGCCCTTAACTCCTACAATGAGCAGTTCTTC.

Only a few counts were recorded for this clonotype. The V and J genes are TRBV9 and TRBJ2-1; 9 bases fit TRBD2. This CDR3 region has 17 residues. CDR1 and CDR2 (germline): SGDLS, YYNGEE. V lost 0 bases, J lost 2 bases, and 6 bases stayed unmatched. CDR3 bases: TGTGCCAGCAGCGTAGCGCCTAGCGGGGAAACCTACAATGAGCAGTTCTTC. Residues: CASSVAPSGETYNEQFF.

This clonotype came up many times. The rearrangement uses TRBV6-2 or TRBV6-3 and TRBJ1-4; a weak D match, TRBD1 (5 bases). CDR1 and CDR2 from the germline V gene are MNHEY and SVGEGT. The length of the CDR3 is 12 residues. V lost 6 bases and J lost 13, with 15 bases in between. CDR3 region: CASSRTAGGLFF. The CDR3, as DNA: TGTGCCAGCAGCAGGACCGCCGGGGGACTGTTTTTT.

V gene TRBV9 combines with J gene TRBJ2-3; D ambiguous. Germline V CDR1 and CDR2: SGDLS, YYNGEE. CDR3 length: 13 residues. Between the trimmed V and J ends, which lost 3 bases and 5 bases, there was a span of 10 bases. CDR3 residues: CASSAAPRDTQYF. In DNA, the CDR3 is TGTGCCAGCAGCGCCGCCCCGAGAGATACGCAGTATTTT.